The rows below give T cell receptor beta chains drawn from one sample of a study of blood T cell repertoires in COVID-19. The protocol was immunoSEQ multiplex PCR, while the TCRdb copy is restricted to in-frame clones and leaves out a portion. The repertoire holds about 88,000 clones, with 90% as singletons. The sample comprised peripheral blood. The source is a man aged 18 to 29 with COVID-19, enrolled during active disease. Both conserved end residues are part of each CDR3. A D gene is named only where the DNA matches it firmly. The size field is filled for only some rows; it gives once, few, many or a size class.

J: TRBJ2-5; V: TRBV28; size: .; D: TRBD2; CDR3: CASSPIAGAGETQYF; DNA: TGTGCCAGCAGTCCGATAGCGGGAGCGGGAGAGACCCAGTACTTC
J: TRBJ1-4; V: TRBV5-5; size: .; D: .; CDR3: CASRPRDFGEKLFF; DNA: TGTGCCAGCCGACCCAGGGACTTCGGGGAAAAACTGTTTTTT
J: TRBJ1-4; V: TRBV4-3; size: .; D: TRBD1; CDR3: CASSHRTGVNEKLLF; DNA: TGCGCCAGCAGCCACCGGACAGGCGTTAATGAAAAACTGCTTTTT
J: TRBJ2-7; V: TRBV11-2; size: .; D: TRBD2; CDR3: CASSFTSGKAYEQYF; DNA: TGTGCCAGCAGCTTTACTAGCGGGAAGGCCTACGAGCAGTACTTC
J: TRBJ2-7; V: TRBV10-1; size: .; D: TRBD2; CDR3: CASRLAGNYEQYF; DNA: TGCGCCAGCAGGTTAGCGGGAAACTACGAGCAGTACTTC
J: TRBJ2-7; V: TRBV13; size: .; D: TRBD1; CDR3: CASSLDRGAYEQYF; DNA: TGTGCCAGCAGCTTAGACAGGGGGGCTTACGAGCAGTACTTC
J: TRBJ2-1; V: TRBV11-1; size: .; D: .; CDR3: CASRLDVLDEQFF; DNA: TGTGCCAGCCGCTTAGACGTACTAGATGAGCAGTTCTTC
J: TRBJ2-5; V: TRBV4-3; size: .; D: .; CDR3: CASSQDFKDRQETQYF; DNA: TGCGCCAGCAGCCAAGATTTTAAGGACAGACAAGAGACCCAGTACTTC
J: TRBJ2-7; V: TRBV3-1/TRBV3-2; size: .; D: .; CDR3: CASSQSQTEQYF; DNA: TGTGCCAGCAGCCAAAGCCAAACGGAGCAGTACTTC
J: TRBJ2-7; V: TRBV7-9; size: .; D: .; CDR3: CASSLVGLSNYEQYF; DNA: TGTGCCAGCAGCTTAGTTGGACTGAGTAACTACGAGCAGTACTTC
J: TRBJ2-1; V: TRBV18; size: .; D: TRBD2; CDR3: CASSLSGAGFDEQFF; DNA: TGTGCCAGCTCGCTATCGGGAGCGGGATTCGATGAGCAGTTCTTC
J: TRBJ2-3; V: TRBV7-9; size: .; D: TRBD2; CDR3: CASSQAGQVTQYF; DNA: TGTGCCAGCAGCCAAGCGGGGCAGGTGACGCAGTATTTT
J: TRBJ2-7; V: TRBV19; size: few; D: TRBD2; CDR3: CASSITRGLAGVGYEQYF; DNA: TGTGCCAGTAGTATAACGCGCGGACTAGCGGGAGTAGGCTACGAGCAGTACTTC
J: TRBJ1-4; V: TRBV7-9; size: .; D: .; CDR3: CASSPTGVESEKLFF; DNA: TGTGCCAGCAGCCCAACGGGGGTTGAGTCTGAAAAACTGTTTTTT
J: TRBJ1-1; V: TRBV7-9; size: .; D: .; CDR3: CASSFSTGHTEAFF; DNA: TGTGCCAGCAGCTTCTCTACAGGCCACACTGAAGCTTTCTTT
J: TRBJ2-7; V: TRBV19; size: .; D: .; CDR3: CASTLRSGGYEQYF; DNA: TGTGCCAGTACCCTAAGGTCCGGGGGTTACGAGCAGTACTTC
J: TRBJ2-3; V: TRBV11-2; size: .; D: TRBD2; CDR3: CASTLYSGVPSTQYF; DNA: TGTGCCAGCACCTTGTATAGCGGGGTCCCGAGTACGCAGTATTTT
J: TRBJ2-3; V: TRBV2; size: .; D: TRBD1; CDR3: CASSEALSTGGRSDTQYF; DNA: TGTGCCAGCAGTGAAGCGCTTTCGACAGGGGGAAGGTCAGATACGCAGTATTTT
J: TRBJ1-1; V: TRBV24-1; size: .; D: .; CDR3: CATSDRENTEAFF; DNA: TGTGCCACCAGTGACAGGGAGAACACTGAAGCTTTCTTT
J: TRBJ2-1; V: TRBV19; size: .; D: TRBD2; CDR3: CASRLAGEVNEQFF; DNA: TGTGCCAGTAGACTAGCGGGAGAGGTGAATGAGCAGTTCTTC
J: TRBJ2-7; V: TRBV5-1; size: .; D: TRBD1; CDR3: CASSPTGGYEQYF; DNA: TGCGCCAGCAGCCCGACAGGGGGGTACGAGCAGTACTTC
J: TRBJ2-1; V: TRBV18; size: .; D: .; CDR3: CASSPFVTPTGRGLYNEQFF; DNA: TGTGCCAGCTCACCATTTGTAACCCCCACAGGGAGGGGACTCTACAATGAGCAGTTCTTC
J: TRBJ2-5; V: TRBV25-1; size: .; D: TRBD1; CDR3: CASSGQGKETQYF; DNA: TGTGCCAGCAGTGGACAGGGTAAAGAGACCCAGTACTTC
J: TRBJ2-2; V: TRBV5-4; size: .; D: TRBD2; CDR3: CASSLAGLNTGELFF; DNA: TGTGCCAGCAGCTTAGCGGGACTGAACACCGGGGAGCTGTTTTTT
J: TRBJ2-7; V: TRBV10-3; size: .; D: .; CDR3: CAISEISYEQYF; DNA: TGTGCCATCAGTGAAATCAGCTACGAGCAGTACTTC
J: TRBJ2-7; V: TRBV27; size: .; D: TRBD2; CDR3: CASSSPTSGSYEQYF; DNA: TGTGCCAGCAGTTCCCCAACTAGCGGCTCCTACGAGCAGTACTTC
J: TRBJ2-1; V: TRBV13; size: .; D: .; CDR3: CASSLGGADEQFF; DNA: TGTGCCAGCAGCTTAGGTGGTGCGGATGAGCAGTTCTTC
J: TRBJ1-1; V: TRBV27; size: .; D: TRBD1; CDR3: CASSPGQGWVAFF; DNA: TGTGCCAGCAGTCCCGGACAGGGGTGGGTAGCTTTCTTT
J: TRBJ2-1; V: TRBV7-8; size: .; D: TRBD2; CDR3: CASSAWTSRYNEQFF; DNA: TGTGCCAGCAGCGCATGGACTAGCCGCTACAATGAGCAGTTCTTC
J: TRBJ1-5; V: TRBV19; size: .; D: .; CDR3: CASSIAGGNQPQHF; DNA: TGTGCCAGTAGTATAGCGGGTGGCAATCAGCCCCAGCATTTT
J: TRBJ2-7; V: TRBV7-2; size: .; D: TRBD2; CDR3: CASSSGLAEGHEQYF; DNA: TGTGCCAGCAGCTCGGGACTAGCGGAGGGGCACGAGCAGTACTTC
J: TRBJ2-1; V: TRBV2; size: .; D: .; CDR3: CASKREAPYNEQFF; DNA: TGTGCCAGCAAGAGGGAGGCCCCCTACAATGAGCAGTTCTTC
J: TRBJ1-6; V: TRBV28; size: .; D: .; CDR3: CASSFLRDYNSPLHF; DNA: TGTGCCAGCAGTTTTTTACGGGACTACAATTCACCCCTCCACTTT
J: TRBJ1-1; V: TRBV7-3; size: .; D: TRBD1; CDR3: CASSLPGTGDMNTEAFF; DNA: TGTGCCAGCAGCTTACCCGGGACAGGGGATATGAACACTGAAGCTTTCTTT
J: TRBJ2-2; V: TRBV6-5; size: .; D: TRBD1; CDR3: CASSYGGTGLTGELFF; DNA: TGTGCCAGCAGTTACGGTGGGACAGGGTTAACCGGGGAGCTGTTTTTT
J: TRBJ1-1; V: TRBV2; size: .; D: TRBD1; CDR3: CASSEESGQQNTEAFF; DNA: TGTGCCAGCAGTGAAGAGTCGGGACAGCAGAACACTGAAGCTTTCTTT
J: TRBJ2-7; V: TRBV11-2; size: .; D: TRBD2; CDR3: CASSFGLAGASYEQYF; DNA: TGTGCCAGCAGCTTTGGACTAGCGGGAGCGTCCTACGAGCAGTACTTC
J: TRBJ2-5; V: TRBV7-3; size: .; D: TRBD1; CDR3: CASSFTGGETQYF; DNA: TGTGCCAGCAGCTTCACAGGGGGGGAGACCCAGTACTTC
J: TRBJ1-4; V: TRBV4-2; size: .; D: .; CDR3: CASSPSGLTSEKLFF; DNA: TGTGCCAGCAGCCCCTCCGGACTGACTAGCGAAAAACTGTTTTTT
J: TRBJ1-5; V: TRBV6-6; size: .; D: TRBD1; CDR3: CASSYLQGARPQHF; DNA: TGTGCCAGCAGTTACCTACAGGGGGCGCGACCCCAGCATTTT
J: TRBJ2-1; V: TRBV5-5; size: .; D: .; CDR3: CAKTGSREIGEQFF; DNA: TGTGCCAAAACCGGGTCCAGAGAGATCGGTGAGCAGTTCTTC
J: TRBJ2-1; V: TRBV4-3; size: .; D: TRBD1; CDR3: CASSQEDRSGEQFF; DNA: TGCGCCAGCAGCCAAGAGGACAGGTCGGGAGAGCAGTTCTTC
J: TRBJ1-6; V: TRBV28; size: .; D: .; CDR3: CASSPVTGSGNSPLHF; DNA: TGTGCCAGCAGCCCGGTGACAGGCTCCGGCAATTCACCCCTCCACTTT
J: TRBJ2-7; V: TRBV7-9; size: .; D: TRBD2; CDR3: CASTTGGSRSYEQYF; DNA: TGTGCCAGCACCACGGGCGGGAGTAGGTCCTACGAGCAGTACTTC
J: TRBJ2-3; V: TRBV28; size: .; D: .; CDR3: CASRTQVVGADTQYF; DNA: TGTGCCAGCAGAACGCAGGTGGTTGGCGCAGATACGCAGTATTTT
J: TRBJ1-2; V: TRBV24-1; size: .; D: .; CDR3: CATSDRGNVYGYTF; DNA: TGTGCCACCAGTGATAGAGGGAACGTCTATGGCTACACCTTC
J: TRBJ2-2; V: TRBV27; size: .; D: .; CDR3: CASSLNRVVGGGELFF; DNA: TGTGCCAGCAGTTTAAACAGGGTTGTAGGTGGCGGGGAGCTGTTTTTT
J: TRBJ1-5; V: TRBV5-6; size: .; D: .; CDR3: CASSLGAGGSSLAQHF; DNA: TGTGCCAGCAGCTTGGGGGCCGGGGGAAGTAGTCTGGCCCAGCATTTT
J: TRBJ2-4; V: TRBV19; size: .; D: TRBD2; CDR3: CASSPRGRVEREGPKNIQYF; DNA: TGTGCCAGTAGTCCACGAGGCAGGGTGGAGCGGGAGGGCCCTAAAAACATTCAGTACTTC
J: TRBJ2-3; V: TRBV5-1; size: once; D: .; CDR3: CASSTGLLTDTQYF; DNA: TGCGCCAGCAGCACGGGACTTCTCACAGATACGCAGTATTTT